This TCR beta chain was sequenced for a study of beta chain features in type 1 diabetes. CDR1 and CDR2 from the germline V gene are LNHDA and SQIVND (reference sequence). V was shortened by 7 bases and J by 8 bases, with 9 bases between the two germline ends. CDR3 length: 11 amino acids. Expressed TCRB transcripts got sequenced, as all isolated RNA was reverse transcribed. Sequencing used immunoSEQ multiplex PCR; TCRdb keeps in-frame clones, though not all of them. The sample contains hundreds of thousands of clones, approximately 30% of which appear only once. The chain uses TRBV19 and TRBJ2-1, with no clear D. This TCR was recovered from a man between 18 and 35 years old in good health. The specimen sequenced was naive CD4+ T cells from blood. CDR3 loop: CASTGSDEQFF. The CDR3 nucleotides are TGTGCCAGTACTGGGTCTGATGAGCAGTTCTTC.